These 10 T cell receptor beta chains share one sample of origin, sequenced in a study of CD8 T cells in Susac syndrome (dated by TCRdb to about 2019). Libraries were constructed by the immunoSEQ multiplex PCR assay. RNA was extracted using the RNeasy kit, and roughly 0.5 to 1 ug of the RNA was reverse transcribed with random hexamers. Using fastp at Q25 and MiXCR, TCRdb reprocessed the public reads and kept productive beta chains. Records with the same CDR3 protein are collapsed into one entry carrying the most frequent genes and DNA. Within this sample are fewer than 140,000 distinct CDR3 sequences, with approximately 93% of them counted one time only. Around 0.4% of the sample lies in the top ten. Sequences were obtained from CD8+ T cells from PBMCs. These receptors all stem from a human donor with Susac syndrome.

The V call is TRBV7-9, the J call TRBJ1-5; 8 bases map to TRBD1. The V gene end was trimmed by 4 bases and the J gene end by 5 bases; junction bases not matched to a gene: 4. Germline loops: CDR1 SEHNR, CDR2 FQNEAQ (reference sequence). The CDR3 has 14 residues. The CDR3 sequence is CASSSGQGDQPQHF. The DNA of the CDR3 is TGTGCCAGCAGCTCTGGACAGGGTGATCAGCCCCAGCATTTT.

The V gene is TRBV6-6, the J gene TRBJ1-2; D remains ambiguous. Trimming took off 6 bases at V and 0 bases at J, with 14 bases between the two ends. The germline gives CDR1 MNHNY, CDR2 SVGAGI (reference sequence). The CDR3 has 15 residues. The CDR3 protein is CASSPTGGSNYGYTF. CDR3 nucleotides: TGTGCCAGCAGCCCCACGGGCGGATCTAACTATGGCTACACCTTC.

The rearrangement uses TRBV7-8 and TRBJ2-1; D not resolved. This CDR3 region has 14 residues. Trimming pared 5 bases from V and 9 bases from J, leaving 17 bases between. Germline V gene sequence: CDR1 SGHVS, CDR2 FQNEAQ. The DNA for the CDR3 is TGTGCCAGCAGCCCCCGATTCTGGAGCCTTGAGCAGTTCTTC. Protein sequence: CASSPRFWSLEQFF.

The chain employs TRBV9 and TRBJ2-6, with TRBD1 matching 7 bases. V lost 3 bases and J lost 4; bases outside the gene matches: 16. The CDR3 extends over 19 amino acids. The germline gives CDR1 SGDLS, CDR2 YYNGEE. The CDR3 nucleotides are TGTGCCAGCAGCGCGTCCCGGACAGGCCTCGCTCCCGGGGCCAACGTCCTGACTTTC. Translated, it gives CASSASRTGLAPGANVLTF.

This clonotype turned up a few times. V usage is TRBV14 and J usage is TRBJ2-7; TRBD1 matches at 7 bases. Per germline, CDR1 SGHDN and CDR2 FVKESK. The CDR3 consists of 12 residues. V trimming: 10 bases; J trimming: 3 bases; junction bases outside the gene matches: 6. The CDR3 region has the DNA TGTGCCACCCCTCCAGGGGGCTACGAGCAGTACTTC. This codes for CATPPGGYEQYF.

The V call is TRBV9, the J call TRBJ2-1; the D call may be TRBD1 or TRBD2 (5 bases each). Trimming took 4 bases from V and 8 from J, leaving 16 bases between them. The CDR3 is 14 amino acids. Germline V CDR1 and CDR2: SGDLS, YYNGEE. The CDR3: CASSTRDGSHEQFF. The CDR3 DNA reads as TGTGCCAGCAGCACCCGGGACGGGTCTCATGAGCAGTTCTTC.

This sequence joins TRBV6-4 and TRBJ2-2, with a tentative D call TRBD2 (6 bases). Germline V gene data show CDR1 as MRHNA and CDR2 as SNTAGT. This CDR3 spans 14 amino acids. Trimming cost V 4 bases and J 2 bases, with 8 bases left between them. CDR3 residues: CASSGTINTGELFF. The CDR3 region has the DNA TGTGCCAGCAGTGGGACTATCAACACCGGGGAGCTGTTTTTT.

This clonotype was recorded once. This chain links TRBV15 with TRBJ2-5; no clear D. Germline-derived CDR1 and CDR2 are LNHNV and YYDKDF (reference sequence). This CDR3 is built from 14 residues. The V end lost 0 bases, the J end lost 2 bases, and 7 bases lay between the germline ends. The CDR3 region has the DNA TGTGCCACCAGCAGAGATTTAGGGCAAGAGACCCAGTACTTC. Its translation: CATSRDLGQETQYF. The entire variable domain, with the rest obtained from reference TRBV15 and TRBJ2-5, is as follows: DAMVIQNPRYQVTQFGKPVTLSCSQTLNHNVMYWYQQKSSQAPKLLFHYYDKDFNNEADTPDNFQSRRPNTSFCFLDIRSPGLGDTAMYLCATSRDLGQETQYFGPGTRLLVL.

The chain joins TRBV19 to TRBJ1-2; D remains ambiguous. The CDR3 loop spans 11 amino acids. CDR1 and CDR2 from the germline V gene are LNHDA and SQIVND (reference sequence). The ends were cut back, 5 bases at V and 4 bases at J, with 5 bases in the middle. This CDR3 reads CASSFGYGYTF. The CDR3, as DNA: TGTGCCAGTAGTTTCGGCTATGGCTACACCTTC.

This clonotype showed up just once. The V gene is TRBV3-1, the J gene TRBJ2-7; D possibly corresponds to TRBD1 (5 bases). Trimming took 1 base from V and 0 from J, leaving 13 bases between them. The germline gives CDR1 LGHDT, CDR2 YNNKEL (reference sequence). The CDR3 sequence is 16 residues long. The CDR3 sequence is CASSQVQGLSSYEQYF. The CDR3 nucleotides read TGTGCCAGCAGCCAAGTGCAGGGCCTGAGCTCCTACGAGCAGTACTTC.